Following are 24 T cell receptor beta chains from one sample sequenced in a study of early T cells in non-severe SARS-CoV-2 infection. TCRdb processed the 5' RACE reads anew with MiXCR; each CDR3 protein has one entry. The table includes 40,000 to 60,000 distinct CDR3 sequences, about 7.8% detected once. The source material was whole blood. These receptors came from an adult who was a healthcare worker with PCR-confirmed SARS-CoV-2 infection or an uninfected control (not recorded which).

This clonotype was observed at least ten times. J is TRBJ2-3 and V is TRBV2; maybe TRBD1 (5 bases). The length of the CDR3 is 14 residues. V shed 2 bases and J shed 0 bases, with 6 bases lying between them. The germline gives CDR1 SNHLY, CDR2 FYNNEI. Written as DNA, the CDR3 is TGTGCCAGCAGTGAACACAGGAGCACAGATACGCAGTATTTT. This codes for CASSEHRSTDTQYF.

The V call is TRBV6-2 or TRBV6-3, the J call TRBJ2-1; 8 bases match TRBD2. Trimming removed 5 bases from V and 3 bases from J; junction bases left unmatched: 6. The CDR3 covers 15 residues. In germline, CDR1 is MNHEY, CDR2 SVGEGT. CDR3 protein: CASSTAGADYNEQFF. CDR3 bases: TGTGCCAGCAGTACAGCGGGGGCCGACTACAATGAGCAGTTCTTC.

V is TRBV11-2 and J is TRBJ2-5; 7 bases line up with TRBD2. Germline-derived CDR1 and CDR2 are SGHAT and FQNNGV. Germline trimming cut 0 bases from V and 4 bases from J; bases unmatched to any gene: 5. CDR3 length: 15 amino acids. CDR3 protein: CASSLDLREGETQYF. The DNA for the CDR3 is TGTGCCAGCAGCTTAGATCTGAGGGAGGGAGAGACCCAGTACTTC.

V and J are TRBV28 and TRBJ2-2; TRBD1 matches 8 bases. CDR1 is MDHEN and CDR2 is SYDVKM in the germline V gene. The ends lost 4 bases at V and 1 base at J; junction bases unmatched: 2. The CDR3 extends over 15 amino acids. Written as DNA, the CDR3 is TGTGCCAGCAGTTGGGACAGGCGGAACACCGGGGAGCTGTTTTTT. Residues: CASSWDRRNTGELFF. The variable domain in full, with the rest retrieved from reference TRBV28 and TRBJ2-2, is DVKVTQSSRYLVKRTGEKVFLECVQDMDHENMFWYRQDPGLGLRLIYFSYDVKMKEKGDIPEGYSVSREKKERFSLILESASTNQTSMYLCASSWDRRNTGELFFGEGSRLTVL.

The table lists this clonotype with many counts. CDR3 coding DNA: TGTGCCAGCAGTTTACGTGGGGCAGGGGAACTGGAGCCCCAGCATTTT. Protein product: CASSLRGAGELEPQHF. The rearrangement joins TRBV12-3 or TRBV12-4 to TRBJ1-5; perhaps TRBD1 as D (6 bases). The CDR3 sequence is 16 residues long. V shed 2 bases and J shed 8 bases, with 19 bases lying between them.

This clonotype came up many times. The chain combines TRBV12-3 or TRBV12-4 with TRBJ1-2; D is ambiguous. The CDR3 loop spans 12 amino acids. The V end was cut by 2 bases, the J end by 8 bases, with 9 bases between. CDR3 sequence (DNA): TGTGCCAGCAGTTTAACAGCACAAGGCTACACCTTC. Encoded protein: CASSLTAQGYTF.

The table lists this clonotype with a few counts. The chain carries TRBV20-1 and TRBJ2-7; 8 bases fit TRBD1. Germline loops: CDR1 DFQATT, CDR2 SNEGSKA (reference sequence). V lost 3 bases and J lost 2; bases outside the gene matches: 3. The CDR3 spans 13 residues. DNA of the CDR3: TGCAGTGCTAGGGACAGGGTGGCCTACGAGCAGTACTTC. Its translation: CSARDRVAYEQYF.

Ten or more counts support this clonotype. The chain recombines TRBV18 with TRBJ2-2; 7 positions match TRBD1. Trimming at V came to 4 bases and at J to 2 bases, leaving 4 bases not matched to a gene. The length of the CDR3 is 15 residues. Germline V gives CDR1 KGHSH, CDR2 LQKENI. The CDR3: CASSQRQGNTGELFF. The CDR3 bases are TGTGCCAGCTCACAACGACAGGGCAACACCGGGGAGCTGTTTTTT.

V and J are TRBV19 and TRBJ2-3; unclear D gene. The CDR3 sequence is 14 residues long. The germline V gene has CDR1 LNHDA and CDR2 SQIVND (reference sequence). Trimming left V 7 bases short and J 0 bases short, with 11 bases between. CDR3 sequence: CASKDGASTDTQYF. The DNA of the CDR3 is TGTGCCAGTAAAGATGGAGCTAGCACAGATACGCAGTATTTT.

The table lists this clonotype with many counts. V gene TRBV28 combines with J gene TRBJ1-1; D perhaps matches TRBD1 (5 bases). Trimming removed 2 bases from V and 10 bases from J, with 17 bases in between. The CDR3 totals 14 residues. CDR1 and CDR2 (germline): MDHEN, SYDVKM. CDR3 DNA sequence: TGTGCCAGCAGTTTAAGCGCGGTGGGGGTAAGAGCTTTCTTT. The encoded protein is CASSLSAVGVRAFF.

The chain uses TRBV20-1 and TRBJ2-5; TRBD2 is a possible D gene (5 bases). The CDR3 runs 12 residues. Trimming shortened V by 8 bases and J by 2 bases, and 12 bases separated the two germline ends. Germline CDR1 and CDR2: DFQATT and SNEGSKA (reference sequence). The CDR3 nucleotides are TGCAGTCCAACTAGATCTCAAGAGACCCAGTACTTC. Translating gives CSPTRSQETQYF.

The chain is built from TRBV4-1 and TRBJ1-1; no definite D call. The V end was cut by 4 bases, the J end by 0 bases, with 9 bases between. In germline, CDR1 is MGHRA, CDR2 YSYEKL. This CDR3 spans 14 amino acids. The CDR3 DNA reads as TGCGCCAGCAGCCTTGGACCCATGAACACTGAAGCTTTCTTT. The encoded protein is CASSLGPMNTEAFF.

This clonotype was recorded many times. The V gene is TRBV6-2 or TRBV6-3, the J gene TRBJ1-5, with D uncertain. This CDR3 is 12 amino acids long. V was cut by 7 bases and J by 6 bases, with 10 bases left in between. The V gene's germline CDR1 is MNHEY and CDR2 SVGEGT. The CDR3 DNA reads TGTGCCAGCACCGAGGGATTTCAGCCCCAGCATTTT. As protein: CASTEGFQPQHF.

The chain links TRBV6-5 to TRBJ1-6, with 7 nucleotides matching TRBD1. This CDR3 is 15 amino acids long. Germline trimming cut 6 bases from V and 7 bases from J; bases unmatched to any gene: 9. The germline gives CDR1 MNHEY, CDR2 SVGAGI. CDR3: CASRPEGARNSPLHF. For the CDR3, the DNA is TGTGCCAGCAGACCCGAGGGGGCTAGGAATTCACCCCTCCACTTT.

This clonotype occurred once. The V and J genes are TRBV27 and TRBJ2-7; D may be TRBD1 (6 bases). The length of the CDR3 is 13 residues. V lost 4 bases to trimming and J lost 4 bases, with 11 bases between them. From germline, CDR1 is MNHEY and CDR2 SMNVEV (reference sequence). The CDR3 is CASSSQDRYEQYF. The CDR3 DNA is TGTGCCAGCAGTTCCCAGGACAGATACGAGCAGTACTTC.

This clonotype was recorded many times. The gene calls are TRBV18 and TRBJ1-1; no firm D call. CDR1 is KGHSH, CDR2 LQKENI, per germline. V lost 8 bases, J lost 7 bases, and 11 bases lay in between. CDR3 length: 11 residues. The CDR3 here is CASQEVGEAFF. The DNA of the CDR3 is TGTGCCAGCCAGGAGGTGGGTGAAGCTTTCTTT. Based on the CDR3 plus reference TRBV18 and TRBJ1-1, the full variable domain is NAGVMQNPRHLVRRRGQEARLRCSPMKGHSHVYWYRQLPEEGLKFMVYLQKENIIDESGMPKERFSAEFPKEGPSILRIQQVVRGDSAAYFCASQEVGEAFFGQGTRLTVV.

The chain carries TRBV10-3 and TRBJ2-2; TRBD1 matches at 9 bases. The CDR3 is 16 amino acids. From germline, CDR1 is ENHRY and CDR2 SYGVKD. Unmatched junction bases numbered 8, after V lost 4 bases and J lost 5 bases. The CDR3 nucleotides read TGTGCCATCAGTGCCTGGACAGGGGTCGGGACCGGGGAGCTGTTTTTT. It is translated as CAISAWTGVGTGELFF.

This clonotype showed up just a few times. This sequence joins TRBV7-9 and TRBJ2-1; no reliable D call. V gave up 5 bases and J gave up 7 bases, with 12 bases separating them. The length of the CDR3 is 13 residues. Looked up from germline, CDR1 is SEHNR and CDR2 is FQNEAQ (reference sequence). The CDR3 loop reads CASSGPFANEQFF. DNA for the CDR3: TGTGCCAGCAGCGGTCCTTTCGCTAATGAGCAGTTCTTC.

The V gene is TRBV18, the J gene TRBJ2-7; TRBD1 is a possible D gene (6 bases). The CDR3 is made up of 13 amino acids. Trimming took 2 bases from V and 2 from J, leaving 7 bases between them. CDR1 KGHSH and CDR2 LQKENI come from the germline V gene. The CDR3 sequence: CASSPRTAYEQYF. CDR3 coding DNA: TGTGCCAGCTCACCAAGGACAGCCTACGAGCAGTACTTC.

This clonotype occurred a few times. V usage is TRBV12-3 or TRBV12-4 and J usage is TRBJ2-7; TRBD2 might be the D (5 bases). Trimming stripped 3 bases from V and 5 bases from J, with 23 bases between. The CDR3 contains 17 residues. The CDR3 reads CASSFRPLGLTAHEQYF. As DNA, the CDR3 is TGTGCCAGCAGTTTCCGACCCCTTGGACTGACCGCCCACGAGCAGTACTTC.

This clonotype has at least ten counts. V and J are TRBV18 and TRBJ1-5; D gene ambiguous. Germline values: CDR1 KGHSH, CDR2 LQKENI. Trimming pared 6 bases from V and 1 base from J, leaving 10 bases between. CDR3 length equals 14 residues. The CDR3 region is CASSHSSSNQPQHF. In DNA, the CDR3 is TGTGCCAGCTCCCATTCGAGCAGCAATCAGCCCCAGCATTTT.

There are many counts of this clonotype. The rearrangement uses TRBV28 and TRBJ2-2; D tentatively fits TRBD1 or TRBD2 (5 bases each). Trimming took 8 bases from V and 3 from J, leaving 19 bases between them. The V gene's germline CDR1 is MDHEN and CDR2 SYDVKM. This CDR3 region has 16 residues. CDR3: CASPPSGQTHTGELFF. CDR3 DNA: TGTGCCAGCCCTCCGTCGGGGCAGACACACACCGGGGAGCTGTTTTTT.

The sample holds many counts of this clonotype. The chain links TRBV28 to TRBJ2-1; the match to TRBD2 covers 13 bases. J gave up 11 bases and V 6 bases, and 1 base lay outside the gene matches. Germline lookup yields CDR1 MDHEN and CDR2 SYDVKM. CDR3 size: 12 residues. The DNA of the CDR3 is TGTGCCAGCAGACTAGCGGGGGGGAAGCAGTTCTTC. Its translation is CASRLAGGKQFF.

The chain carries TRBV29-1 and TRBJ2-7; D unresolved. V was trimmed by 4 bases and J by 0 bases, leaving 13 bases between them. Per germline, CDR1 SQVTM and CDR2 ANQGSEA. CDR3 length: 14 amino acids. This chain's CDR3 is CSVGVLQASYEQYF. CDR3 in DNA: TGCAGCGTTGGTGTTCTTCAGGCCTCCTACGAGCAGTACTTC.